The clone carrying this TCR beta chain was found once. This entry is derived from a study of blood T cell repertoires in COVID-19. Study overall: Acute and convalescent COVID-19 specimens originated in the United States, Italy and Spain.

The table came from immunoSEQ multiplex PCR; TCRdb's copy has only in-frame clones and leaves some out. The data contain approximately 68,000 clones, more than 60% of them singletons. V shed 2 bases and J shed 0 bases, with 7 bases lying between them. Germline V gene sequence: CDR1 MNHEY, CDR2 SMNVEV (reference sequence). The CDR3 is 15 amino acids. The chain links TRBV27 to TRBJ2-2, with D perhaps matching TRBD1 (6 bases). The sequencing input was peripheral blood. The clonotype originates from a woman aged 45-65 years with acute or convalescent COVID-19. CDR3 sequence reads: CASSLGTTNTGELFF. DNA for the CDR3: TGTGCCAGCAGTTTAGGGACAACGAACACCGGGGAGCTGTTTTTT.